This TCR beta chain derives from a study of regulatory T cells in long-lasting Graves disease. Time point of the sample: newly diagnosed GD, antithyroid drugs for less than 3 months. There was RNA extracted from PBMCs, and the TCR library was made from it. The TCR beta library used iRepertoire HTBI primers with Arm-PCR amplification of CDR3. From the multiplex PCR reads, TCRdb called clonotypes with MiXCR, one entry per CDR3 protein. Here the sample spans roughly 530,000 distinct CDR3 sequences, roughly 15% being singletons. Germline CDR1 and CDR2: ENHRY and SYGVKD. The CDR3 loop spans 15 amino acids. The V gene lost 7 bases and the J gene lost 2 bases, with 15 bases spanning the gap. The sample was also linked to a second study, of T cells in Graves' hyperthyroidism and ophthalmopathy. That paper notes: Patients aged 18 to 65 with hyperthyroidism were newly diagnosed, with duration under 2 months.

The TCR sequence derives from a woman aged 35 to 59 with Graves disease. The V gene is TRBV10-3, the J gene TRBJ1-3; D is unresolved. The sequencing used peripheral blood mononuclear cells (PBMCs), collected at new diagnosis, from a patient treated with antithyroid drugs. CDR3 amino acids: CAINEFRDTGNTIYF. The CDR3 DNA follows: TGTGCCATCAATGAATTCCGGGATACTGGAAACACCATATATTTT.